This T cell receptor (beta chain) was recovered during a study of glioma-infiltrating T cells. Overall study findings and caveats: Only very few CDR3 sequences appeared in both tissue and blood.

Using RNA template, CDR3s of TCR alpha and beta were amplified with iRepertoire arm-PCR. Each CDR3 protein gets one entry after TCRdb re-called the multiplex PCR reads with MiXCR. The table lists fewer than 250,000 distinct CDR3 sequences, over 30% of them singletons. This clonotype was seen repeatedly, ten times or more. Antigen unknown. The CDR3 is made up of 13 amino acids. Looked up from germline, CDR1 is SEHNR and CDR2 is FQNEAQ (reference sequence). Trimming left V 5 bases short and J 8 bases short, with 14 bases between. The gene calls are TRBV7-9 and TRBJ2-3; no clear D. Sequenced input: glioma tissue, nonneoplastic brain tissue, or PBMCs (not recorded which). This clonotype was obtained from a human donor with low-grade glioma or glioblastoma, undergoing nonglioma brain surgery, or in good health (not recorded which). As DNA, the CDR3 is TGTGCCAGCAGCCTCCCCTCAGGTCTTACGCAGTATTTT. It yields the protein CASSLPSGLTQYF.